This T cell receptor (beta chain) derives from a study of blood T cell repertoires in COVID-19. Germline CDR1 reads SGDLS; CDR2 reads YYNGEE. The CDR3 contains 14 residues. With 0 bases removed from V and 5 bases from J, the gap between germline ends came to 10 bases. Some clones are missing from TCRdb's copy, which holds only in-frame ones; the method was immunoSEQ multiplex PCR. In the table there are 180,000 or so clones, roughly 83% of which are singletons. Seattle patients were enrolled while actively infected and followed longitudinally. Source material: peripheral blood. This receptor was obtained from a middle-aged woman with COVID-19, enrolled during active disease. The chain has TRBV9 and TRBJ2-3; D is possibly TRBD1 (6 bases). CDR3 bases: TGTGCCAGCAGCGTAGGGGGGACAAGAGATACGCAGTATTTT. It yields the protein CASSVGGTRDTQYF.